What follows are 17 T cell receptor beta chains derived from one specimen sequenced in a study of vaccination effects on CD4 cells after COVID-19. The antigens for these receptors are not known. Sequencing was performed with immunoSEQ multiplex PCR; in TCRdb, only in-frame clones are kept and a portion is missing. The sample shows 20,000 to 25,000 clones, 75% of them seen only once. ViraFEST assay sequencing came after antigen-specific CD4+ T cells were expanded with viral peptide pools. Culturing for about 10 days preceded CD4+ T cell isolation. Nucleocapsid antibodies were negative in the vaccine recipients, who had never had SARS-CoV-2 infection. The sequencing here drew on CD4+ T cells from PBMCs cultured with HCoV-NL63 spike peptides, taken before COVID-19 vaccination. These receptors originate from a human donor who received a COVID-19 vaccine.

The V and J genes are TRBV14 and TRBJ2-5; tentatively, D is TRBD2 (5 bases). V shed 1 base and J shed 5 bases, with 17 bases lying between them. Germline lookup yields CDR1 SGHDN and CDR2 FVKESK. This CDR3 comprises 16 residues. CDR3 DNA: TGTGCCAGCAGCCAAGTTCGCCGTCGGGGATTGGAGACCCAGTACTTC. Amino acid sequence: CASSQVRRRGLETQYF.

CDR3 amino acids: CASSFGRRTGELFF. CDR3 DNA sequence: TGTGCCAGCAGTTTCGGCAGAAGGACCGGGGAGCTGTTTTTT. The chain couples TRBV6-2 or TRBV6-3 to TRBJ2-2; no firm D call. Germline CDR1 MNHEY, CDR2 SVGEGT. The V and J ends lost 4 bases and 5 bases respectively, with 11 bases between them. The CDR3 totals 14 residues.

In its sample, this clone was seen once. V and J are TRBV6-1 and TRBJ2-5, with 8 bases fitting TRBD2. Germline CDR1 is MNHNS and CDR2 is SASEGT. The CDR3 contains 15 residues. J was trimmed by 5 bases and V by 1 base; bases with no gene match: 6. The CDR3 DNA follows: TGTGCCAGCAGTGAAGGGGGTAGCGGGAAGGAGACCCAGTACTTC. Its translation is CASSEGGSGKETQYF.

This clone was picked up a small number of times. This chain uses TRBV5-1 with TRBJ2-1, with TRBD2 matching over 10 bases. The CDR3 has 14 amino acids. In germline, CDR1 is SGHRS, CDR2 YFSETQ. The V and J ends lost 2 bases and 10 bases, in that order; junction bases with no gene match: 6. CDR3 protein: CASSFGTSDREQFF. The CDR3 DNA is TGCGCCAGCAGCTTTGGGACTAGCGATCGAGAGCAGTTCTTC.

This sequence joins TRBV11-3 and TRBJ2-1; TRBD2 matches at 13 bases. With V trimmed by 5 bases and J by 2 bases, 12 bases remained unmatched. The germline CDR1 and CDR2 sequences are SGHNT and YENEEA. This CDR3 comprises 19 residues. CDR3 residues: CASSHQLLAGGPPYNEQFF. The CDR3, as DNA: TGTGCCAGCAGCCATCAATTACTAGCGGGAGGGCCCCCCTACAATGAGCAGTTCTTC. Combining the CDR3 with reference TRBV11-3 and TRBJ2-1 gives the whole variable domain EAGVVQSPRYKIIEKKQPVAFWCNPISGHNTLYWYLQNLGQGPELLIRYENEEAVDDSQLPKDRFSAERLKGVDSTLKIQPAELGDSAVYLCASSHQLLAGGPPYNEQFFGPGTRLTVL.

This rearrangement joins TRBV2 to TRBJ2-2, with TRBD1 identical over 10 bases. This CDR3 region has 16 residues. Germline CDR1 is SNHLY and CDR2 is FYNNEI. V lost 6 bases to trimming and J lost 2 bases; unmatched junction nucleotides: 6. This CDR3 is CASRDDRGRNTGELFF. DNA of the CDR3: TGTGCCAGCAGAGACGACAGGGGGCGAAACACCGGGGAGCTGTTTTTT.

This chain connects TRBV4-2 to TRBJ2-1; 12 nucleotides match TRBD2. Germline values: CDR1 LGHNA, CDR2 YNFKEQ. V lost 1 base to trimming and J lost 7 bases; unmatched junction nucleotides: 5. This CDR3 region has 16 residues. The CDR3 sequence is CASSQASTSGRNEQFF. The CDR3 coding sequence is TGTGCCAGCAGCCAAGCGTCGACTAGCGGGAGAAATGAGCAGTTCTTC.

The chain employs TRBV28 and TRBJ2-1, with no clear D. CDR1 and CDR2 from the germline V gene are MDHEN and SYDVKM. CDR3 length: 13 residues. V was cut by 2 bases and J by 7 bases, with 9 bases left in between. In nucleotides, the CDR3 is TGTGCCAGCAGTTTAGGCGTCGAGAATGAGCAGTTCTTC. Amino acid sequence: CASSLGVENEQFF.

V gene TRBV28 combines with J gene TRBJ2-1, with TRBD2 matching over 8 bases. This CDR3 region has 18 residues. V shed 2 bases, J shed 1 base, and the junction held 10 bases outside the gene matches. CDR1 and CDR2 (germline): MDHEN, SYDVKM. CDR3 bases: TGTGCCAGCAGTTTACCCAGCGGGAGAGAATTGTCCTACAATGAGCAGTTCTTC. This codes for CASSLPSGRELSYNEQFF.

The V gene is TRBV24-1, the J gene TRBJ2-7; 7 nucleotides match TRBD1. Germline trimming cut 4 bases from V and 1 base from J; bases unmatched to any gene: 6. Germline CDR1 and CDR2: KGHDR and SFDVKD. The CDR3 extends over 15 amino acids. CDR3 sequence reads: CATSEKGQMSYEQYF. The DNA of the CDR3 is TGTGCCACCAGTGAGAAGGGACAGATGTCCTACGAGCAGTACTTC.

This rearrangement joins TRBV5-4 to TRBJ2-7; 10 nucleotides agree with TRBD2. The CDR3 has 16 amino acids. Germline values: CDR1 SGHNT, CDR2 YYREEE (reference sequence). V lost 0 bases to trimming and J lost 2 bases; unmatched junction nucleotides: 5. The CDR3 here is CASSLGAGGPTYEQYF. As DNA, the CDR3 is TGTGCCAGCAGCTTGGGAGCGGGAGGGCCGACCTACGAGCAGTACTTC.

This sequence joins TRBV5-1 and TRBJ2-1, with 9 nucleotides matching TRBD2. J was trimmed by 8 bases and V by 0 bases; bases with no gene match: 6. This CDR3 is 15 amino acids long. Germline CDR1 SGHRS, CDR2 YFSETQ. The chain's CDR3 is CASSLGAGGPHEQFF. DNA for the CDR3: TGCGCCAGCAGCTTGGGGGCGGGAGGGCCGCATGAGCAGTTCTTC. Drawing the rest from reference TRBV5-1 and TRBJ2-1, the complete variable domain is KAGVTQTPRYLIKTRGQQVTLSCSPISGHRSVSWYQQTPGQGLQFLFEYFSETQRNKGNFPGRFSGRQFSNSRSEMNVSTLELGDSALYLCASSLGAGGPHEQFFGPGTRLTVL.

The chain is built from TRBV5-1 and TRBJ1-1; D unclear. CDR1 is SGHRS and CDR2 is YFSETQ in the germline V gene. CDR3 size: 14 residues. V shed 0 bases and J shed 1 base, with 7 bases lying between them. CDR3 sequence: CASSLAAANTEAFF. The DNA of the CDR3 is TGCGCCAGCAGCTTGGCCGCGGCGAACACTGAAGCTTTCTTT.

The rearrangement joins TRBV29-1 to TRBJ2-7; D may be TRBD2 (5 bases). The germline V gene encodes CDR1 SQVTM and CDR2 ANQGSEA. CDR3 length: 10 residues. Deletions cut 6 bases from V and 3 bases from J, with 6 bases between. The CDR3 loop is CSVGDYEQYF. Written as DNA, the CDR3 is TGCAGCGTCGGGGACTACGAGCAGTACTTC.

The chain has TRBV18 and TRBJ2-7, with TRBD2 matching over 7 bases. This CDR3 is built from 12 residues. The germline CDR1 and CDR2 sequences are KGHSH and LQKENI. The V segment lost 0 bases and the J segment 7 bases; nucleotides outside the gene matches: 0. CDR3 bases: TGTGCCAGCTCACCACCTAGCGGGGAGCAGTACTTC. This sequence encodes CASSPPSGEQYF.

A single count supports this clone. V gene TRBV3-1 (or the pseudogene TRBV3-2) combines with J gene TRBJ1-2; D remains unclear. Deletions cut 4 bases from V and 4 bases from J, with 13 bases between. Per the germline V gene, CDR1 is LGHDT and CDR2 is YNNKEL (reference sequence). The CDR3 has 14 amino acids. CDR3 coding DNA: TGTGCCAGCAGCCGCTCGTGGGAGGGCTATGGCTACACCTTC. This encodes CASSRSWEGYGYTF.

CDR3 coding DNA: TGTGCCAGCAGCCAAGATTGGGGGACAGGGGGGTCTGGGGCCAACGTCCTGACTTTC. It is translated as CASSQDWGTGGSGANVLTF. The gene calls are TRBV4-2 and TRBJ2-6, with 11 bases matching TRBD1. CDR1 and CDR2 from the germline V gene are LGHNA and YNFKEQ. The CDR3 length is 19 residues. The ends lost 0 bases at V and 1 base at J; junction bases unmatched: 5.